A selection of T cell receptor beta chains follows, all from one sample in a study of vaccination and CD4 T cells after COVID-19. TCRdb passed the PCR reads through MiXCR, listing each CDR3 protein once. The sample yields almost 5,500 distinct CDR3 sequences, less than 75% seen once. Their antigen targets remain unknown. Input material: CD4+ T cells from blood, cultured in vitro. These receptor sequences come from a human donor who had recovered from COVID-19. The CDR3 runs from the conserved cysteine through the conserved F or W. The order of the fields is CDR3 protein, CDR3 DNA, V gene, clone size, D gene, CDR3 length, J gene. A D gene is named only where the DNA matches it firmly. Expanded clones get a size class; other rows say once, few or many, or leave the size out.

cdr3_aa: CASSTVNQPQHF; cdr3_nt: TGTGCCAGCAGCACGGTTAATCAGCCCCAGCATTTT; v_call: TRBV6-2/TRBV6-3; clone_size: .; d_call: .; cdr3_length: 12; j_call: TRBJ1-5
cdr3_aa: CATSDPGQGWYQPQHF; cdr3_nt: TGTGCCACCAGTGATCCGGGACAGGGATGGTATCAGCCCCAGCATTTT; v_call: TRBV24-1; clone_size: .; d_call: TRBD1; cdr3_length: 16; j_call: TRBJ1-5
cdr3_aa: CSAREGQGEETQYF; cdr3_nt: TGCAGTGCTAGAGAAGGGCAGGGCGAAGAGACCCAGTACTTC; v_call: TRBV20-1; clone_size: .; d_call: .; cdr3_length: 14; j_call: TRBJ2-5
cdr3_aa: CATSWGLAGGLDTQYF; cdr3_nt: TGTGCCACCAGTTGGGGACTAGCGGGAGGGCTTGATACGCAGTATTTT; v_call: TRBV24-1; clone_size: .; d_call: TRBD2; cdr3_length: 16; j_call: TRBJ2-3
cdr3_aa: CASSVREGDTQYF; cdr3_nt: TGTGCCAGCAGTGTCCGGGAGGGAGATACGCAGTATTTT; v_call: TRBV6-1; clone_size: .; d_call: TRBD2; cdr3_length: 13; j_call: TRBJ2-3
cdr3_aa: CASTPTPGRIYGYTF; cdr3_nt: TGTGCCAGCACCCCAACCCCCGGGAGGATTTATGGCTACACCTTC; v_call: TRBV6-2/TRBV6-3; clone_size: large; d_call: .; cdr3_length: 15; j_call: TRBJ1-2
cdr3_aa: CASSDRGHQPQHF; cdr3_nt: TGTGCCAGCAGTGACAGGGGCCATCAGCCCCAGCATTTT; v_call: TRBV25-1; clone_size: .; d_call: .; cdr3_length: 13; j_call: TRBJ1-5
cdr3_aa: CASSEGPARLMNTEAFF; cdr3_nt: TGTGCCAGCAGTGAGGGACCCGCCCGGTTGATGAACACTGAAGCTTTCTTT; v_call: TRBV6-1; clone_size: once; d_call: .; cdr3_length: 17; j_call: TRBJ1-1
cdr3_aa: CASRISGRDIQYF; cdr3_nt: TGTGCCAGCAGAATAAGCGGGAGAGACATTCAGTACTTC; v_call: TRBV27; clone_size: .; d_call: TRBD2; cdr3_length: 13; j_call: TRBJ2-4
cdr3_aa: CSAKGKLNTGELFF; cdr3_nt: TGCAGTGCTAAGGGCAAGCTGAACACCGGGGAGCTGTTTTTT; v_call: TRBV20-1; clone_size: .; d_call: .; cdr3_length: 14; j_call: TRBJ2-2
cdr3_aa: CASSQASGANTGELFF; cdr3_nt: TGCGCCAGCAGCCAAGCGAGCGGGGCGAACACCGGGGAGCTGTTTTTT; v_call: TRBV4-1; clone_size: .; d_call: TRBD2; cdr3_length: 16; j_call: TRBJ2-2
cdr3_aa: CASNWDRGGGYTF; cdr3_nt: TGTGCCAGCAATTGGGACAGGGGGGGTGGCTACACCTTC; v_call: TRBV12-3/TRBV12-4; clone_size: .; d_call: TRBD1; cdr3_length: 13; j_call: TRBJ1-2
cdr3_aa: CASSTPFGRGETQYF; cdr3_nt: TGTGCCAGCAGCACTCCCTTTGGGCGGGGAGAGACCCAGTACTTC; v_call: TRBV11-3; clone_size: .; d_call: .; cdr3_length: 15; j_call: TRBJ2-5
cdr3_aa: CASSLAGGSNQPQHF; cdr3_nt: TGTGCCAGCAGCTTAGCTGGAGGGAGCAATCAGCCCCAGCATTTT; v_call: TRBV7-9; clone_size: .; d_call: .; cdr3_length: 15; j_call: TRBJ1-5
cdr3_aa: CASSPRLPPETQYF; cdr3_nt: TGTGCCAGCAGTCCCCGACTCCCCCCAGAGACCCAGTACTTC; v_call: TRBV6-1; clone_size: .; d_call: .; cdr3_length: 14; j_call: TRBJ2-5
cdr3_aa: CASSLDGRGTEAFF; cdr3_nt: TGTGCCAGCAGCTTAGACGGTCGGGGCACTGAAGCTTTCTTT; v_call: TRBV7-2; clone_size: .; d_call: .; cdr3_length: 14; j_call: TRBJ1-1
cdr3_aa: CASSLAGAEMNTEAFF; cdr3_nt: TGTGCCAGCAGCTTAGCGGGGGCAGAGATGAACACTGAAGCTTTCTTT; v_call: TRBV7-8; clone_size: medium-sized; d_call: .; cdr3_length: 16; j_call: TRBJ1-1
cdr3_aa: CSARVLDTQYF; cdr3_nt: TGCAGTGCTAGAGTGCTGGATACGCAGTATTTT; v_call: TRBV20-1; clone_size: once; d_call: .; cdr3_length: 11; j_call: TRBJ2-3
cdr3_aa: CASSQGLAGNQPQHF; cdr3_nt: TGTGCCAGTAGCCAGGGACTGGCGGGCAATCAGCCCCAGCATTTT; v_call: TRBV19; clone_size: .; d_call: .; cdr3_length: 15; j_call: TRBJ1-5
cdr3_aa: CASSLQGSFGYTF; cdr3_nt: TGTGCCAGCAGTCTACAGGGTTCTTTCGGCTACACCTTC; v_call: TRBV6-2/TRBV6-3; clone_size: .; d_call: .; cdr3_length: 13; j_call: TRBJ1-2
cdr3_aa: CASSLRGVEGGGETEAFF; cdr3_nt: TGTGCCAGCAGTTTGAGGGGGGTTGAGGGCGGAGGAGAAACTGAAGCTTTCTTT; v_call: TRBV12-3/TRBV12-4; clone_size: .; d_call: .; cdr3_length: 18; j_call: TRBJ1-1
cdr3_aa: CASLVAGGRGYTF; cdr3_nt: TGTGCCAGCCTGGTCGCGGGGGGCCGTGGCTACACCTTC; v_call: TRBV6-2/TRBV6-3; clone_size: .; d_call: .; cdr3_length: 13; j_call: TRBJ1-2
cdr3_aa: CASSLGQNTEAFF; cdr3_nt: TGTGCCAGCAGCTTAGGTCAGAACACTGAAGCTTTCTTT; v_call: TRBV7-9; clone_size: .; d_call: .; cdr3_length: 13; j_call: TRBJ1-1
cdr3_aa: CSASLGLAGVSEQFF; cdr3_nt: TGCAGTGCTAGTCTTGGACTAGCGGGAGTTAGCGAGCAGTTCTTC; v_call: TRBV20-1; clone_size: .; d_call: TRBD2; cdr3_length: 15; j_call: TRBJ2-1
cdr3_aa: CASSSGLGTGELFF; cdr3_nt: TGTGCCAGCAGCTCTGGACTGGGGACCGGGGAGCTGTTTTTT; v_call: TRBV7-2; clone_size: .; d_call: .; cdr3_length: 14; j_call: TRBJ2-2
cdr3_aa: CASSHAPGTVFLNYGYTF; cdr3_nt: TGTGCCAGTAGTCACGCCCCTGGGACAGTCTTTCTTAACTATGGCTACACCTTC; v_call: TRBV19; clone_size: .; d_call: TRBD1; cdr3_length: 18; j_call: TRBJ1-2
cdr3_aa: CASSPSRRANTGELFF; cdr3_nt: TGTGCCAGCAGCCCTTCGAGGAGGGCAAACACCGGGGAGCTGTTTTTT; v_call: TRBV5-4; clone_size: medium-sized; d_call: .; cdr3_length: 16; j_call: TRBJ2-2
cdr3_aa: CASRPTGGKANYGYTF; cdr3_nt: TGTGCCAGCAGGCCGACAGGGGGAAAAGCTAACTATGGCTACACCTTC; v_call: TRBV2; clone_size: .; d_call: TRBD1; cdr3_length: 16; j_call: TRBJ1-2
cdr3_aa: CASSPDASAMYGYTF; cdr3_nt: TGTGCCAGTAGTCCCGACGCATCCGCCATGTATGGCTACACCTTC; v_call: TRBV19; clone_size: .; d_call: .; cdr3_length: 15; j_call: TRBJ1-2
cdr3_aa: CASSYVTSGPLYEQYF; cdr3_nt: TGTGCCAGCAGTTACGTGACTAGCGGACCCCTCTACGAGCAGTACTTC; v_call: TRBV6-5; clone_size: large; d_call: TRBD2; cdr3_length: 16; j_call: TRBJ2-7
cdr3_aa: CASSPHESSYEQYF; cdr3_nt: TGTGCCAGCAGCCCCCATGAAAGCTCCTACGAGCAGTACTTC; v_call: TRBV7-2; clone_size: .; d_call: .; cdr3_length: 14; j_call: TRBJ2-7
cdr3_aa: CASSFAGRNQPQHF; cdr3_nt: TGTGCCAGCAGTTTTGCGGGCCGCAATCAGCCCCAGCATTTT; v_call: TRBV6-5; clone_size: .; d_call: .; cdr3_length: 14; j_call: TRBJ1-5
cdr3_aa: CASSIDGSNQPQHF; cdr3_nt: TGTGCCAGTAGTATAGACGGGAGCAATCAGCCCCAGCATTTT; v_call: TRBV19; clone_size: .; d_call: .; cdr3_length: 14; j_call: TRBJ1-5
cdr3_aa: CASSPGRTNTEAFF; cdr3_nt: TGTGCCAGCAGCCCCGGCAGAACGAACACTGAAGCTTTCTTT; v_call: TRBV12-3/TRBV12-4; clone_size: .; d_call: .; cdr3_length: 14; j_call: TRBJ1-1
cdr3_aa: CASSHMGGTEAFF; cdr3_nt: TGTGCCAGCAGCCACATGGGAGGAACTGAAGCTTTCTTT; v_call: TRBV6-1; clone_size: .; d_call: .; cdr3_length: 13; j_call: TRBJ1-1
cdr3_aa: CSARVLERQVIEQFF; cdr3_nt: TGCAGTGCTAGAGTTCTGGAGAGGCAGGTGATTGAGCAGTTCTTC; v_call: TRBV20-1; clone_size: once; d_call: .; cdr3_length: 15; j_call: TRBJ2-1
cdr3_aa: CASRPAGYGYTF; cdr3_nt: TGTGCCAGCAGACCAGCAGGATATGGCTACACCTTC; v_call: TRBV11-2; clone_size: .; d_call: .; cdr3_length: 12; j_call: TRBJ1-2
cdr3_aa: CSARAIQAGELFF; cdr3_nt: TGCAGTGCTAGAGCAATACAGGCCGGGGAGCTGTTTTTT; v_call: TRBV20-1; clone_size: .; d_call: .; cdr3_length: 13; j_call: TRBJ2-2
cdr3_aa: CASSVGLAGGETQYF; cdr3_nt: TGTGCCAGTAGTGTGGGACTAGCGGGGGGTGAGACCCAGTACTTC; v_call: TRBV19; clone_size: .; d_call: TRBD2; cdr3_length: 15; j_call: TRBJ2-5
cdr3_aa: CAISESRLNGSDTQYF; cdr3_nt: TGTGCCATCAGTGAGTCGAGGTTAAACGGGTCAGATACGCAGTATTTT; v_call: TRBV10-3; clone_size: few; d_call: .; cdr3_length: 16; j_call: TRBJ2-3
cdr3_aa: CASSRDGNTEAFF; cdr3_nt: TGTGCCAGCAGTCGGGACGGGAACACTGAAGCTTTCTTT; v_call: TRBV6-1; clone_size: .; d_call: .; cdr3_length: 13; j_call: TRBJ1-1
cdr3_aa: CASSSRGSAEAFF; cdr3_nt: TGTGCCAGCAGTTCGAGGGGGTCGGCTGAAGCTTTCTTT; v_call: TRBV7-8; clone_size: .; d_call: .; cdr3_length: 13; j_call: TRBJ1-1
cdr3_aa: CSARPGTGGFYGYTF; cdr3_nt: TGCAGTGCTAGACCCGGGACAGGGGGCTTCTATGGCTACACCTTC; v_call: TRBV20-1; clone_size: .; d_call: TRBD1; cdr3_length: 15; j_call: TRBJ1-2
cdr3_aa: CATSDPRVGDRGYNEQFF; cdr3_nt: TGTGCCACCAGTGATCCCCGTGTCGGGGACAGGGGCTACAATGAGCAGTTCTTC; v_call: TRBV24-1; clone_size: .; d_call: TRBD1; cdr3_length: 18; j_call: TRBJ2-1